The present T cell receptor (beta chain) was sequenced within a study of graft-versus-host responses after intestinal transplantation. The germline V gene has CDR1 SGHTA and CDR2 FQGNSA. CDR3 length: 14 amino acids. Trimming stripped 1 base from V and 11 bases from J, with 17 bases between. In regard to this clone: The antigen is undetermined.

Study-wide findings and caveats: With peak circulating GvH clone levels came an association with early post-transplant HvG declines. GvH clones occurred in recipient marrow; some first appeared in ileum or blood.

Here immunoSEQ multiplex PCR was the method, and the copy in TCRdb shows in-frame clones only, minus some. This table has 150,000 or so clones, about nine tenths appearing once. This rearrangement joins TRBV7-2 to TRBJ2-5; the D gene could be TRBD1 or TRBD2 (5 bases each). The receptor's source is a human donor who received an intestinal transplant. Sequencing used unstimulated CD4+ T cells sorted from spleen or lymph node cells, obtained before intestinal transplant. The CDR3 protein is CASSLGGQGTKQYF. CDR3 DNA sequence: TGTGCCAGCAGCTTAGGAGGGCAGGGAACGAAGCAGTACTTC. The full variable domain, completed using reference TRBV7-2 and TRBJ2-5, is GAGVSQSPSNKVTEKGKDVELRCDPISGHTALYWYRQSLGQGLEFLIYFQGNSAPDKSGLPSDRFSAERTGGSVSTLTIQRTQQEDSAVYLCASSLGGQGTKQYFGPGTRLLVL.